This T cell receptor beta chain was sequenced during a study of T cell repertoires in cytomegalovirus infection. This CDR3 is 12 amino acids long. Per the germline V gene, CDR1 is MDHEN and CDR2 is SYDVKM. From the reads, TCRdb called clonotypes with MiXCR, one entry per CDR3 protein. The sample includes 800,000 to 950,000 distinct CDR3 sequences, approximately 32% of them seen just once. About this clonotype: The antigen is undetermined.

Findings of the study overall: Using cumulative public TCR beta family frequency, the authors identified those who carried CMV together with the relevant HLA.

This sequence joins TRBV28 and TRBJ2-7; D not resolved. This clonotype was sampled from a human donor in good health (CMV status not recorded). Some clones in this sample may be carry-over from other donors' samples. The specimen comprised cultured CD8+ T cells from PBMCs, sampled from culture after CMV antigen stimulation. DNA for the CDR3: TGTGCCGGCAGTTTTGTCGGCTACGAGCAGTACGTC. This sequence encodes CAGSFVGYEQYV.